These 4 T cell receptor beta chains originate from one sample sequenced in a study of blood T cell repertoires in COVID-19. TCRdb's table, derived via immunoSEQ multiplex PCR, lists solely in-frame clones and lacks some. The data show 250,000 to 350,000 clones, with about four fifths seen just once and roughly 1.5% held by the top ten. Sequenced input: peripheral blood. These receptors came from a human donor with COVID-19, enrolled during active disease. The donor label of this sample is uncertain.

V usage is TRBV7-2 and J usage is TRBJ2-1; possible D gene TRBD2, 6 bases. From germline, CDR1 is SGHTA and CDR2 FQGNSA. The length of the CDR3 is 13 residues. Trimming took off 3 bases at V and 9 bases at J, with 12 bases between the two ends. CDR3 DNA: TGTGCCAGCAGCTTGGGGACTCGCCGTGAGCAGTTCTTC. Protein product: CASSLGTRREQFF.

This chain links TRBV6-1 with TRBJ1-4; D remains unclear. Trimming took 0 bases from V and 6 from J, leaving 20 bases between them. Germline values: CDR1 MNHNS, CDR2 SASEGT. There are 18 residues in the CDR3. The CDR3: CASSEALQVTATHEKLFF. As DNA, the CDR3 is TGTGCCAGCAGTGAAGCGCTTCAGGTGACGGCCACACATGAAAAACTGTTTTTT.

V and J are TRBV7-8 and TRBJ1-5, with D perhaps TRBD1 (6 bases). Germline CDR1 and CDR2: SGHVS and FQNEAQ. The CDR3 length is 17 residues. Deletions cut 1 base from V and 6 bases from J, with 19 bases between. CDR3 protein: CASSLGPLVRGPQPQHF. The CDR3 DNA sequence: TGTGCCAGCAGCTTAGGGCCTCTAGTCAGGGGCCCTCAGCCCCAGCATTTT.

In the case of this clone: The sample carries other DNA sequences with the same CDR3. The genes are TRBV5-8 and TRBJ1-4, with D possibly matching TRBD1 (5 bases). Looked up from germline, CDR1 is SGHTS and CDR2 is YDEGEE. Between the trimmed V and J ends, which lost 1 base and 2 bases, there was a span of 6 bases. The CDR3 sequence is 14 residues long. CDR3 region: CASSLRGTNEKLFF. The CDR3 DNA follows: TGTGCCAGCAGCTTGCGGGGGACTAATGAAAAACTGTTTTTT.